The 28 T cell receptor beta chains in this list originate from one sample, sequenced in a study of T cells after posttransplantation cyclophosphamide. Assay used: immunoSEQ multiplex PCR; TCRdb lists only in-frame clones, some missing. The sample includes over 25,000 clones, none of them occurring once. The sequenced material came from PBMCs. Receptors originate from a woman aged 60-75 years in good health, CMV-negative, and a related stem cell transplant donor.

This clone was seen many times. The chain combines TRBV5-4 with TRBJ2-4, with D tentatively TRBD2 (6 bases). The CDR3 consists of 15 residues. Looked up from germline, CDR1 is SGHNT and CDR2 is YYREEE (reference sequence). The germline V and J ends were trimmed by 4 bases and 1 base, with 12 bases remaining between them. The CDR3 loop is CASSPGVAAKNIQYF. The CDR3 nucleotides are TGTGCCAGCAGCCCGGGGGTAGCGGCCAAAAACATTCAGTACTTC.

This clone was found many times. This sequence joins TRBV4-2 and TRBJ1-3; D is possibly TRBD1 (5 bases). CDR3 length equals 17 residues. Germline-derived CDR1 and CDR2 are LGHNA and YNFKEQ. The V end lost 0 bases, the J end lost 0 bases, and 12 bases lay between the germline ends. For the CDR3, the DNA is TGTGCCAGCAGCCAAGAAGGGACGGGGGACTCTGGAAACACCATATATTTT. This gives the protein CASSQEGTGDSGNTIYF.

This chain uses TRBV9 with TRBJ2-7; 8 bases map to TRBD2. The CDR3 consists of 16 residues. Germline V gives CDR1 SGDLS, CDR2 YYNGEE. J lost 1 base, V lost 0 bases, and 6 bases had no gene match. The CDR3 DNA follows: TGTGCCAGCAGCGTAGGCCCCGGGGGGGGATCCTACGAGCAGTACTTC. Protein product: CASSVGPGGGSYEQYF.

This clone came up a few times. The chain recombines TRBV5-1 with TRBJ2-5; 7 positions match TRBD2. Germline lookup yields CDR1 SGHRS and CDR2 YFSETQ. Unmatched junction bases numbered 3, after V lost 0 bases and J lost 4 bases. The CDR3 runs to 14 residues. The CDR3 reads CASSLVREGETQYF. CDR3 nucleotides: TGCGCCAGCAGCTTGGTCAGGGAGGGAGAGACCCAGTACTTC.

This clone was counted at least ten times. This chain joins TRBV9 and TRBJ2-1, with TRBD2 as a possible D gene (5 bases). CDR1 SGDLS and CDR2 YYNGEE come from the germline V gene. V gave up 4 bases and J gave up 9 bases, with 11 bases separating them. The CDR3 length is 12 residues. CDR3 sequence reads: CASSPREGEQFF. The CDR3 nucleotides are TGTGCCAGCAGCCCCCGTGAGGGTGAGCAGTTCTTC.

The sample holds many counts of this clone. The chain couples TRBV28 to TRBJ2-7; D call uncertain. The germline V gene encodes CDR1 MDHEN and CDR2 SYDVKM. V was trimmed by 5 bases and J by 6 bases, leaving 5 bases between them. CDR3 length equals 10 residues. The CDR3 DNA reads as TGTGCCAGCAGTCGTTTCGAGCAGTACTTC. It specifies CASSRFEQYF.

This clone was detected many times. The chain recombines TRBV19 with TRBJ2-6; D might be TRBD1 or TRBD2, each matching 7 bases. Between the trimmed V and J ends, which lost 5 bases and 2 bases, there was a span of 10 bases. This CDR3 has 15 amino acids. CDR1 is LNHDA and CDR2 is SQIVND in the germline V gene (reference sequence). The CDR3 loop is CASSGRGPGANVLTF. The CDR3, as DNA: TGTGCCAGTAGTGGGAGGGGGCCTGGGGCCAACGTCCTGACTTTC.

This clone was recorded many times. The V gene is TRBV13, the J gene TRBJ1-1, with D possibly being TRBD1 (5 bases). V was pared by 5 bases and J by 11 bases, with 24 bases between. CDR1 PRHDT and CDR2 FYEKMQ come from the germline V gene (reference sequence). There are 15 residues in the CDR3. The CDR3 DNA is TGTGCCAGCAGCATCAGAGGGAGGGGCCCAAAGGGGGCTTTCTTT. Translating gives CASSIRGRGPKGAFF. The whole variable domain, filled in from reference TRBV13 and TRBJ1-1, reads AAGVIQSPRHLIKEKRETATLKCYPIPRHDTVYWYQQGPGQDPQFLISFYEKMQSDKGSIPDRFSAQQFSDYHSELNMSSLELGDSALYFCASSIRGRGPKGAFFGQGTRLTVV.

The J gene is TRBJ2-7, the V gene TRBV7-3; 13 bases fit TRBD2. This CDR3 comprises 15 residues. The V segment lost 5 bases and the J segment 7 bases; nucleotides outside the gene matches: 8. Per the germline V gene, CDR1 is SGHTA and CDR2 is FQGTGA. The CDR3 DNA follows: TGTGCCAGCAGCATAGGACTAGCGGGAGTTCGAGAGCAGTACTTC. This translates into CASSIGLAGVREQYF. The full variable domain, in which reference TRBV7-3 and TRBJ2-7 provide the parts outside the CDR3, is GAGVSQTPSNKVTEKGKYVELRCDPISGHTALYWYRQSLGQGPEFLIYFQGTGAADDSGLPNDRFFAVRPEGSVSTLKIQRTERGDSAVYLCASSIGLAGVREQYFGPGTRLTVT.

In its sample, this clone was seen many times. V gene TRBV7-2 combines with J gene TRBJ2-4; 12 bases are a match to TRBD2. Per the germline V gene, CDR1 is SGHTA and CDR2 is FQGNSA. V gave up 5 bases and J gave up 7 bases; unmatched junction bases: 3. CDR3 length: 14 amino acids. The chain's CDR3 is CASSRLAGANIQYF. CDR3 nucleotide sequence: TGTGCCAGCAGCAGACTAGCGGGGGCTAACATTCAGTACTTC.

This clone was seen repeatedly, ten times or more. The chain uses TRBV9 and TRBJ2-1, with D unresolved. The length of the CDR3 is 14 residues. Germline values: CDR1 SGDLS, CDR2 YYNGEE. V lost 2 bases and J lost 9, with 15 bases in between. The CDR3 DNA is TGTGCCAGCAGCGTTAGTCCTACTGGCGGTGAGCAGTTCTTC. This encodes CASSVSPTGGEQFF.

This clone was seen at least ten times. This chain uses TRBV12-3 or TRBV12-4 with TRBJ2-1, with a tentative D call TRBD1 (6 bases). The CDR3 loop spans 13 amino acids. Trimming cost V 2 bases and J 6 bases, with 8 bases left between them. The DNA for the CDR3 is TGTGCCAGCAGTTTAAACAGGGCCAATGAGCAGTTCTTC. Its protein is CASSLNRANEQFF.

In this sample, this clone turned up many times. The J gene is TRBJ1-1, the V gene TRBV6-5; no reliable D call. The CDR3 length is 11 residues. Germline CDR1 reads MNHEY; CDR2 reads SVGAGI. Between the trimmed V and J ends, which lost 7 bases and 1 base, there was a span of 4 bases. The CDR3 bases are TGTGCCAGCAAGGGGAACACTGAAGCTTTCTTT. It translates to CASKGNTEAFF.

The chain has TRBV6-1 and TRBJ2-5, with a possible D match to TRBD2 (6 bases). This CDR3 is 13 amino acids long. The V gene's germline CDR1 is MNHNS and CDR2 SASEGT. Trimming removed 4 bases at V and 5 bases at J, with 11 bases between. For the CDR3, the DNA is TGTGCCAGCAGTGTGACTAGAGGGGAGACCCAGTACTTC. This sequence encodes CASSVTRGETQYF.

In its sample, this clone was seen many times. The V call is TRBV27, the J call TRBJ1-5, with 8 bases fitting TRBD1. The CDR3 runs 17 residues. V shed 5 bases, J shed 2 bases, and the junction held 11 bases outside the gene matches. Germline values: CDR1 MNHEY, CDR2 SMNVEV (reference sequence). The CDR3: CASSPIGRGPGNQPQHF. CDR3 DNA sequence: TGTGCCAGCAGTCCTATCGGCAGGGGGCCGGGCAATCAGCCCCAGCATTTT.

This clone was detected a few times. CDR3: CASSSGQQSKPLHF. The CDR3 coding sequence is TGTGCCAGCAGTTCGGGACAACAATCCAAGCCCCTCCACTTT. The rearrangement joins TRBV28 to TRBJ1-6; D might be TRBD1 (6 bases). The CDR3 covers 14 residues. Germline CDR1 MDHEN, CDR2 SYDVKM. V dropped 4 bases and J dropped 13 bases, with 17 bases sitting between them.

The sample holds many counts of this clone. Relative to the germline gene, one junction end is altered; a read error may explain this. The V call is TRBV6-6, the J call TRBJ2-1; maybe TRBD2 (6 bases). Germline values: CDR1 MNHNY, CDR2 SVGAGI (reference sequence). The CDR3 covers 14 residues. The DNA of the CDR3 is TGTGCCAGCGGTTACTTGGGGGGCTACAATGAGCAGTTCTTC. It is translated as CASGYLGGYNEQFF.

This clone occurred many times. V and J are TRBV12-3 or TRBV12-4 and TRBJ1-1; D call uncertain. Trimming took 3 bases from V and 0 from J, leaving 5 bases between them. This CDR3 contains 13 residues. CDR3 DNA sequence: TGTGCCAGCAGTTTTCAGTTGAACACTGAAGCTTTCTTT. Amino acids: CASSFQLNTEAFF.

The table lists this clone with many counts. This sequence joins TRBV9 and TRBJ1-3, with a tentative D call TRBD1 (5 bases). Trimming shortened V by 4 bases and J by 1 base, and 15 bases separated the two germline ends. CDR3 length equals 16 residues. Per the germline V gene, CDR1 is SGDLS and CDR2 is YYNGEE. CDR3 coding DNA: TGTGCCAGCAGCTCATACGCAGGGCAGTCTGGAAACACCATATATTTT. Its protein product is CASSSYAGQSGNTIYF.

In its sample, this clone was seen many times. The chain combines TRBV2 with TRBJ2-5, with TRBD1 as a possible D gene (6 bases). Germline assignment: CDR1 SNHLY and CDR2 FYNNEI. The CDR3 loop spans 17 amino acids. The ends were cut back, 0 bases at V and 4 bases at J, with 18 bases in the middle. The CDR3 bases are TGTGCCAGCAGTGAAGCCCTCTACAGGGTGGATGGAGAGACCCAGTACTTC. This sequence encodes CASSEALYRVDGETQYF.

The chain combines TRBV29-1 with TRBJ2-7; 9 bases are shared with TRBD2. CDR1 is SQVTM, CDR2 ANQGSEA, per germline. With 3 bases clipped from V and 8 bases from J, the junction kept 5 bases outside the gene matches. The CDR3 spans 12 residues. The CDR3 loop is CSVDSGGNQQYF. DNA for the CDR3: TGCAGCGTTGACAGCGGGGGGAACCAGCAGTACTTC.

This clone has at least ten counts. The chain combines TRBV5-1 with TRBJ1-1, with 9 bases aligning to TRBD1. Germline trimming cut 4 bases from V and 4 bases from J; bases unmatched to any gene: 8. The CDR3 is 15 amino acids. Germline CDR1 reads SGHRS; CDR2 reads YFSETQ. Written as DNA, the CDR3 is TGCGCCAGCAGCGGGGGGACAGGGTTGGGCACTGAAGCTTTCTTT. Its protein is CASSGGTGLGTEAFF.

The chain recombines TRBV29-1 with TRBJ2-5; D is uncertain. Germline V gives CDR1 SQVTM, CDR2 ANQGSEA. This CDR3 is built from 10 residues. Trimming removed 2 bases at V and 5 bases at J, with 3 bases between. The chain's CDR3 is CSVERETQYF. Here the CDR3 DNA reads TGCAGCGTTGAACGGGAGACCCAGTACTTC.

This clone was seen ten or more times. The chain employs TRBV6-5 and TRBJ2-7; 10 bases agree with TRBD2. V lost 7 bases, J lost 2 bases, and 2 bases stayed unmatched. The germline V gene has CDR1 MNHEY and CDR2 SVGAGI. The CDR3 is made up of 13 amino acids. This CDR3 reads CASKSGRAYEQYF. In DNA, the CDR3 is TGTGCCAGCAAGAGCGGGAGGGCCTACGAGCAGTACTTC.

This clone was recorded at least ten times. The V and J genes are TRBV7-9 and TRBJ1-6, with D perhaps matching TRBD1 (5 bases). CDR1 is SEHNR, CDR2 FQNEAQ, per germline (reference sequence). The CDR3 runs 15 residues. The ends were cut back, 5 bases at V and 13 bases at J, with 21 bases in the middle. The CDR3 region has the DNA TGTGCCAGCAGCGGGCCGGGACTGGACTTTAGTCCCCTCCACTTT. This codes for CASSGPGLDFSPLHF. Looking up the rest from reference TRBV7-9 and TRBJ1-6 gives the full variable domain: DTGVSQNPRHKITKRGQNVTFRCDPISEHNRLYWYRQTLGQGPEFLTYFQNEAQLEKSRLLSDRFSAERPKGSFSTLEIQRTEQGDSAMYLCASSGPGLDFSPLHFGNGTRLTVT.

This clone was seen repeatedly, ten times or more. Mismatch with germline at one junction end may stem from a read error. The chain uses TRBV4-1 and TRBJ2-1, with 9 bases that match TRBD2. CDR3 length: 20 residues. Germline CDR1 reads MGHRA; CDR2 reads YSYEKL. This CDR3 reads CASSQRYLKTGTSSHNEQFF. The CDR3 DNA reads TGCGCCAGCAGCCAAAGATATCTAAAAACCGGGACTAGCTCCCACAATGAGCAGTTCTTC.

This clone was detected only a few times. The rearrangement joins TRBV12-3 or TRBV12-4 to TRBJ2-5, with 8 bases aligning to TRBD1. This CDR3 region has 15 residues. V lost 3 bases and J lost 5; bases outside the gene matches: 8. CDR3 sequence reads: CASSFSRGRMETQYF. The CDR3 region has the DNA TGTGCCAGCAGTTTTAGCAGGGGGCGAATGGAGACCCAGTACTTC.

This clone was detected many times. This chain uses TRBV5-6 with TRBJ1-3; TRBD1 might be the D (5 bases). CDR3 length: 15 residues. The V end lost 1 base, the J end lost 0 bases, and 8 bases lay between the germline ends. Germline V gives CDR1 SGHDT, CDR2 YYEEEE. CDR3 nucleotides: TGTGCCAGCAGCTTGACAGGTGGCTCTGGAAACACCATATATTTT. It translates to CASSLTGGSGNTIYF.